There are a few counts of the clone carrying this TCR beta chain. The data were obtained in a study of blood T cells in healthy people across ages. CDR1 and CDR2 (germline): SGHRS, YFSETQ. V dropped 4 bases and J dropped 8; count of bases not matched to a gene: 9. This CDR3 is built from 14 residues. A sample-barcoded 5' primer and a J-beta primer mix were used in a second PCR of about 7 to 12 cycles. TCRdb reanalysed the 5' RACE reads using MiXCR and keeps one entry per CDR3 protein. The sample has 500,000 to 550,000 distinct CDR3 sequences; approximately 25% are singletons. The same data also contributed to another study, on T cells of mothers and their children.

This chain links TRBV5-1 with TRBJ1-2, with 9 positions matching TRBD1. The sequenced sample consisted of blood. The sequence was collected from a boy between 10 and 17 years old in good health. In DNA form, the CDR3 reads TGCGCCAGCAGCCCGGGACAGGGAGACGGCGGCTACACCTTC. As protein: CASSPGQGDGGYTF.